The 8 T cell receptor beta chains given below trace back to one sample, sequenced in a study of blood T cell repertoires in COVID-19. Profiled with immunoSEQ multiplex PCR; TCRdb holds only in-frame clones, not every one. Of fewer than 250,000 clones detected, 75% to 85% appear once; the ten largest clones hold roughly 5%. The specimen was peripheral blood. The receptors come from a human donor in a cohort sampled during active COVID-19.

Note on this clone: This specimen includes other DNA sequences encoding the same CDR3. The chain recombines TRBV5-1 with TRBJ2-3; 11 nucleotides agree with TRBD2. The length of the CDR3 is 14 residues. Looked up from germline, CDR1 is SGHRS and CDR2 is YFSETQ. With 5 bases clipped from V and 3 bases from J, the junction kept 2 bases outside the gene matches. This CDR3 is CASSRTSGTDTQYF. The CDR3 DNA is TGCGCCAGCAGTCGGACTAGCGGGACAGATACGCAGTATTTT.

CDR3 bases: TGTGCCAGCAGTCCACGGACTAGTCGGGGGGAGACCCAGTACTTC. Translation: CASSPRTSRGETQYF. The chain recombines TRBV28 with TRBJ2-5; TRBD2 matches 7 bases. V gave up 5 bases and J gave up 5 bases; unmatched junction bases: 11. CDR3 size: 15 residues. Germline assignment: CDR1 MDHEN and CDR2 SYDVKM.

The chain is built from TRBV5-1 and TRBJ2-2; 15 nucleotides line up with TRBD2. This CDR3 spans 18 amino acids. The V segment lost 1 base and the J segment 4 bases; nucleotides outside the gene matches: 5. Germline CDR1 reads SGHRS; CDR2 reads YFSETQ. In DNA, the CDR3 is TGCGCCAGCAGCTTGCCCCCGGGACTAGCGGGAGGCACCGGGGAGCTGTTTTTT. As protein: CASSLPPGLAGGTGELFF. The whole variable domain, remainder taken from reference TRBV5-1 and TRBJ2-2, is KAGVTQTPRYLIKTRGQQVTLSCSPISGHRSVSWYQQTPGQGLQFLFEYFSETQRNKGNFPGRFSGRQFSNSRSEMNVSTLELGDSALYLCASSLPPGLAGGTGELFFGEGSRLTVL.

CDR3 region: CAREAGDLDTQYF. Written as DNA, the CDR3 is TGTGCCAGGGAAGCGGGGGACCTGGATACGCAGTATTTT. The chain carries TRBV9 and TRBJ2-3; 8 bases fit TRBD2. This CDR3 is built from 13 residues. V lost 8 bases to trimming and J lost 6 bases; unmatched junction nucleotides: 8. CDR1 SGDLS and CDR2 YYNGEE come from the germline V gene.

The chain couples TRBV5-8 to TRBJ1-5, with TRBD1 as a possible D gene (6 bases). Germline V gene lookup returns CDR1 SGHTS and CDR2 YDEGEE. CDR3 length equals 16 residues. Trimming stripped 0 bases from V and 4 bases from J, with 14 bases between. CDR3 nucleotide sequence: TGTGCCAGCAGCTTGGACAGGGCAGGGTCGAATCAGCCCCAGCATTTT. It is translated as CASSLDRAGSNQPQHF. The entire variable domain, with the rest obtained from reference TRBV5-8 and TRBJ1-5, is as follows: EAGVTQSPTHLIKTRGQQATLRCSPISGHTSVYWYQQALGLGLQFLLWYDEGEERNRGNFPPRFSGRQFPNYSSELNVNALELEDSALYLCASSLDRAGSNQPQHFGDGTRLSIL.

In this sample, this clone turned up a few times. The V and J genes are TRBV19 and TRBJ1-4, with 7 bases aligning to TRBD1. With V trimmed by 5 bases and J by 6 bases, 9 bases remained unmatched. The CDR3 runs 15 residues. Germline CDR1 and CDR2: LNHDA and SQIVND (reference sequence). The CDR3 sequence is CASSSLGTEDEKLFF. DNA for the CDR3: TGTGCCAGTAGTTCCCTCGGGACAGAAGATGAAAAACTGTTTTTT. The full variable domain, in which reference TRBV19 and TRBJ1-4 provide the parts outside the CDR3, is DGGITQSPKYLFRKEGQNVTLSCEQNLNHDAMYWYRQDPGQGLRLIYYSQIVNDFQKGDIAEGYSVSREKKESFPLTVTSAQKNPTAFYLCASSSLGTEDEKLFFGSGTQLSVL.

This CDR3 is CASSYSAEETQYF. The CDR3 bases are TGTGCCAGCAGTTACTCGGCGGAAGAGACCCAGTACTTC. The chain links TRBV6-6 to TRBJ2-5; D is unclear. V was clipped by 0 bases and J by 3 bases, with 5 bases between them. This CDR3 is 13 amino acids long. Germline V gene data show CDR1 as MNHNY and CDR2 as SVGAGI (reference sequence).

The rearrangement joins TRBV29-1 to TRBJ2-5, with TRBD2 matching 7 bases. Looked up from germline, CDR1 is SQVTM and CDR2 is ANQGSEA. The CDR3 sequence is 17 residues long. The V gene end was trimmed by 1 base and the J gene end by 1 base; junction bases not matched to a gene: 12. The CDR3 reads CSVEVQEVGGLQETQYF. The DNA of the CDR3 is TGCAGCGTTGAAGTCCAAGAAGTGGGAGGGCTCCAAGAGACCCAGTACTTC.